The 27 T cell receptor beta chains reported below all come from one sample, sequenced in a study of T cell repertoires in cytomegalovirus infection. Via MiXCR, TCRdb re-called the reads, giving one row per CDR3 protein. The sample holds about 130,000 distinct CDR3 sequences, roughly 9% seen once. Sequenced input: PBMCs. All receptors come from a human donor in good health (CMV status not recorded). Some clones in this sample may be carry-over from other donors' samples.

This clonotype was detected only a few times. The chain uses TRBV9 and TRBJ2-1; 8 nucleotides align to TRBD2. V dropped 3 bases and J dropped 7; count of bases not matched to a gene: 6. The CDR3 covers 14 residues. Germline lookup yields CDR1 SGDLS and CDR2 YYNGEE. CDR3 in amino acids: CASSARTSRNEQFF. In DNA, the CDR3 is TGTGCCAGCAGCGCCCGGACTAGCCGTAATGAGCAGTTCTTC.

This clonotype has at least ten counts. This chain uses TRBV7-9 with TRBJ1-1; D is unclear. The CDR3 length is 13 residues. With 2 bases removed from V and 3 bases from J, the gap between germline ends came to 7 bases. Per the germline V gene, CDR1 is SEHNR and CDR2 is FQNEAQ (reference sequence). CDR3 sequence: CASSLIVDTEAFF. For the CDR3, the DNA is TGTGCCAGCAGCTTAATCGTGGACACTGAAGCTTTCTTT.

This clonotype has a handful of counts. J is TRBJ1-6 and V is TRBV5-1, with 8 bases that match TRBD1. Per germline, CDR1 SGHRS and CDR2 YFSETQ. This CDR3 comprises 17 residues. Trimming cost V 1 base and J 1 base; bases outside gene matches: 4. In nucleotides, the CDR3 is TGCGCCAGCAGCTTGCAGGGGGCTGGATCCTATAATTCACCCCTCCACTTT. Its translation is CASSLQGAGSYNSPLHF.

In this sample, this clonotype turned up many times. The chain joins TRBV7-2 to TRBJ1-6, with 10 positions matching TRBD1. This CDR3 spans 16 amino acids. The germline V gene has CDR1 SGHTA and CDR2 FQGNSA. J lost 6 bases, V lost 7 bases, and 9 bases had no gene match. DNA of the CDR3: TGTGCCAGCACCGGACAGGGGGGCTTATTTAATTCACCCCTCCACTTT. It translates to CASTGQGGLFNSPLHF.

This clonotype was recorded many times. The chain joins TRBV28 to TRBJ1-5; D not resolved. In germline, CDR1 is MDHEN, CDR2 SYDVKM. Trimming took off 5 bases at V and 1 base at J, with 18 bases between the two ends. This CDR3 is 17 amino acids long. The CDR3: CASSRSGQSRSNQPQHF. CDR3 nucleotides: TGTGCCAGCAGTCGTAGCGGGCAGTCTAGGAGCAATCAGCCCCAGCATTTT.

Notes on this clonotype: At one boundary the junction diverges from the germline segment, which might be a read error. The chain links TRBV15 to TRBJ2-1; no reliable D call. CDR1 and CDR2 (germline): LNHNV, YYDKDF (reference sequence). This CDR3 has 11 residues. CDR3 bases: TGTGACACCAGCAGCTTAAATGAGCAGTTCTTC. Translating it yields CDTSSLNEQFF.

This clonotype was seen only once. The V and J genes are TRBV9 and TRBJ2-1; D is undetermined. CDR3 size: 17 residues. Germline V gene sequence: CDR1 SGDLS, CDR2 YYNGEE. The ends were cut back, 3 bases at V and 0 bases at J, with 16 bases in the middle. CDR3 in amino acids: CASSEEAGSSSYNEQFF. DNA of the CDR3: TGTGCCAGCAGCGAAGAAGCAGGATCCAGCTCCTACAATGAGCAGTTCTTC.

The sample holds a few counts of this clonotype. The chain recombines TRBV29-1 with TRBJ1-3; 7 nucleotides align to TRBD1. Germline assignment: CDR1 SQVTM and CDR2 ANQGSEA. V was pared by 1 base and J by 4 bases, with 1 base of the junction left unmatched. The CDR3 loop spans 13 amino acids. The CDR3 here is CSVEGQGGNTIYF. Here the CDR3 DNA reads TGCAGCGTTGAAGGACAGGGAGGAAACACCATATATTTT.

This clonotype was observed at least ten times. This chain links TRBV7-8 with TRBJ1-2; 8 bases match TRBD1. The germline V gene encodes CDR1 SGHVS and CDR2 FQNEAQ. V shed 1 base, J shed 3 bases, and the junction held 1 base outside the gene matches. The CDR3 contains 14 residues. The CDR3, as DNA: TGTGCCAGCAGCTTAGACAGGGGGGACTATGGCTACACCTTC. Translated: CASSLDRGDYGYTF.

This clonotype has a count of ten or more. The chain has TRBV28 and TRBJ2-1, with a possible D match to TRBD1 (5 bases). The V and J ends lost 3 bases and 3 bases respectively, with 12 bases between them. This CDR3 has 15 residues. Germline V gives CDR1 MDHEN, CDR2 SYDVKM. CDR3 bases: TGTGCCAGCAGTTTCCCGGCAGGGCGCTACAATGAGCAGTTCTTC. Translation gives CASSFPAGRYNEQFF.

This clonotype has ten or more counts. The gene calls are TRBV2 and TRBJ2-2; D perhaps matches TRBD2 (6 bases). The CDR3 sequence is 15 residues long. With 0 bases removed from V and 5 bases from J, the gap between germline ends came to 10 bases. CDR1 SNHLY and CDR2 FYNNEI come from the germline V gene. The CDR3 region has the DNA TGTGCCAGCAGTGAAGCCCACGGAGGGACCGGGGAGCTGTTTTTT. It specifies CASSEAHGGTGELFF.

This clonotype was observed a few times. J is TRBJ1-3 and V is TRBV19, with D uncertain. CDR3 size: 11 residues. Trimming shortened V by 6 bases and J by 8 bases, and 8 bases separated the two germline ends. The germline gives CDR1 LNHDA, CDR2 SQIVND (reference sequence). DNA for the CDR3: TGTGCCAGTAGAAGTGAGGACACCATATATTTT. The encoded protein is CASRSEDTIYF. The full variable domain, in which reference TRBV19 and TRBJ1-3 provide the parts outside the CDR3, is DGGITQSPKYLFRKEGQNVTLSCEQNLNHDAMYWYRQDPGQGLRLIYYSQIVNDFQKGDIAEGYSVSREKKESFPLTVTSAQKNPTAFYLCASRSEDTIYFGEGSWLTVV.

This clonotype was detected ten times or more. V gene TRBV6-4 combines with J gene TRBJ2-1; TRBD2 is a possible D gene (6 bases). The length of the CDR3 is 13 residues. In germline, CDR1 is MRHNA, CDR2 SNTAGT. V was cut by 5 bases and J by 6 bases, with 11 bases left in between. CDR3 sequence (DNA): TGTGCCAGCAGTCCTACTAGCACCAATGAGCAGTTCTTC. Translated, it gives CASSPTSTNEQFF.

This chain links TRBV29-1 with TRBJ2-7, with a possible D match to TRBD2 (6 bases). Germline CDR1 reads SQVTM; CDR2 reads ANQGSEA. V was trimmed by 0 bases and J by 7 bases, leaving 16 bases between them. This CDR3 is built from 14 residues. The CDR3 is CSVEDLGVGGEQYF. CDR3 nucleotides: TGCAGCGTTGAAGATCTTGGTGTCGGGGGTGAGCAGTACTTC.

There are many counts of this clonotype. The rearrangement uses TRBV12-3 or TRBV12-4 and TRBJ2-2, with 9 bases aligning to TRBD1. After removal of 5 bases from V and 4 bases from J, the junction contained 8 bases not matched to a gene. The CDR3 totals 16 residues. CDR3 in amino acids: CASSDRDRESTGELFF. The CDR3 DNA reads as TGTGCCAGCAGTGACCGGGACAGGGAAAGCACCGGGGAGCTGTTTTTT.

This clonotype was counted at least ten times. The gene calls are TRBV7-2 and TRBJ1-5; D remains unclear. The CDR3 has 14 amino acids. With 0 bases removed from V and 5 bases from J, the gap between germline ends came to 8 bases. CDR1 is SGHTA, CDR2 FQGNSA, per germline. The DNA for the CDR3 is TGTGCCAGCAGCTTAGCGTTGGTTTATCAGCCCCAGCATTTT. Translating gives CASSLALVYQPQHF.

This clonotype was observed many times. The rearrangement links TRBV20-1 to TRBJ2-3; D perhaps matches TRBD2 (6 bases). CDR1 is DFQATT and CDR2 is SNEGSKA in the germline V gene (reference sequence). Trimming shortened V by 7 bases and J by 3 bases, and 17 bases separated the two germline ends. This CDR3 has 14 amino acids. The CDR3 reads CSDTEGDGTDTQYF. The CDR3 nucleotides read TGCAGTGATACGGAGGGTGATGGAACAGATACGCAGTATTTT.

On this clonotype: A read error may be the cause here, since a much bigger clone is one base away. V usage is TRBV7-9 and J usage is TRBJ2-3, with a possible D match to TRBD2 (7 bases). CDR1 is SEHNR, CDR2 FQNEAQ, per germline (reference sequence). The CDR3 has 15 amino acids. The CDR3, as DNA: TGTGCCAGCAGCTTAGCGGGGGGGCCGCCAGATACGCAGTGTTTT. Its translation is CASSLAGGPPDTQCF.

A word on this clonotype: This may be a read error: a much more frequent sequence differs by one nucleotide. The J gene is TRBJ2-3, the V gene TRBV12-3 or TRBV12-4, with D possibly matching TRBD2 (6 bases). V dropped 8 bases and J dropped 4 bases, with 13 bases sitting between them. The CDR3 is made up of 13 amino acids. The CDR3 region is CASLYGSADTQYF. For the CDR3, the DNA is TGTGCCAGCCTTTACGGGAGCGCAGATACGCAGTATTTT.

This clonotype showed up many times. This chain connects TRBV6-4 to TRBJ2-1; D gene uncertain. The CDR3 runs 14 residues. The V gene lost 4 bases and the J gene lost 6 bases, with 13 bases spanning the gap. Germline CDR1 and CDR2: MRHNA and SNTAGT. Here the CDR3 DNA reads TGTGCCAGCAGTGCAGAGTATTCCGGCAATGAGCAGTTCTTC. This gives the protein CASSAEYSGNEQFF.

The CDR3: CSVSPRNTEAFF. The CDR3 DNA is TGCAGCGTTTCTCCCAGGAACACTGAAGCTTTCTTT. The J gene is TRBJ1-1, the V gene TRBV29-1; D unclear. With 5 bases removed from V and 1 base from J, the gap between germline ends came to 8 bases. Germline lookup yields CDR1 SQVTM and CDR2 ANQGSEA. The CDR3 covers 12 residues.

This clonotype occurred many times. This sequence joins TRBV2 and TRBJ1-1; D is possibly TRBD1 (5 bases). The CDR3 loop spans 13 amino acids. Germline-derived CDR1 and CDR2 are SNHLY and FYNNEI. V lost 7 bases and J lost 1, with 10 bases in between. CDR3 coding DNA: TGTGCCAGCAAAGGCAGGGAGAACACTGAAGCTTTCTTT. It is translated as CASKGRENTEAFF.

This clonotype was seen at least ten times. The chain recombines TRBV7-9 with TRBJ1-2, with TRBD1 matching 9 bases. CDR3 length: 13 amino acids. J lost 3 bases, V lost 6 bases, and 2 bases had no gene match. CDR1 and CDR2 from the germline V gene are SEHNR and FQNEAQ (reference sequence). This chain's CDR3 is CASSRQGDYGYTF. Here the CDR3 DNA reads TGTGCCAGCAGTCGACAGGGGGACTATGGCTACACCTTC. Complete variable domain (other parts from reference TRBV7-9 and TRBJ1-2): DTGVSQNPRHKITKRGQNVTFRCDPISEHNRLYWYRQTLGQGPEFLTYFQNEAQLEKSRLLSDRFSAERPKGSFSTLEIQRTEQGDSAMYLCASSRQGDYGYTFGSGTRLTVV.

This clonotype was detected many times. The CDR3, as DNA: TGTGCCAGCAGCCAAGAAATACAAGAGACCCAGTACTTC. Translated, it gives CASSQEIQETQYF. The gene calls are TRBV7-3 and TRBJ2-5; D is unresolved. Germline CDR1 and CDR2: SGHTA and FQGTGA. Trimming pared 5 bases from V and 2 bases from J, leaving 9 bases between. The CDR3 covers 13 residues.

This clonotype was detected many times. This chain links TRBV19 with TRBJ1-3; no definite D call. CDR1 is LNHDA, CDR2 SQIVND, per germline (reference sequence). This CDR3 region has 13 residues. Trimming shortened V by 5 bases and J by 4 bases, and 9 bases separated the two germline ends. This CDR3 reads CASSPGRGNTIYF. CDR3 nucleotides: TGTGCCAGTAGTCCCGGCAGAGGAAACACCATATATTTT.

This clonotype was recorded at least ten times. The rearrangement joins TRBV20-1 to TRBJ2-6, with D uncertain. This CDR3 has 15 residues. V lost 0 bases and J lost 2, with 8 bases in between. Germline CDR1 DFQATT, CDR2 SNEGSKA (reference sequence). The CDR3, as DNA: TGCAGTGCTAGAGATCCTACGCCTGGGGCCAACGTCCTGACTTTC. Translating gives CSARDPTPGANVLTF.

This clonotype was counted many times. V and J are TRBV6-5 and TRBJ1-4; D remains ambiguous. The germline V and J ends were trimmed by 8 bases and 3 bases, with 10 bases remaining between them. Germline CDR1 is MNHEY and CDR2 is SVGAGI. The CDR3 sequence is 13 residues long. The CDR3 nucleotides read TGTGCCAGCGGTATAGCTCCTAATGAAAAACTGTTTTTT. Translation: CASGIAPNEKLFF.